The T cell receptor (beta chain) described here comes from a study of regulatory T cells in long-lasting Graves disease. Specified time point: newly diagnosed GD, antithyroid drugs for less than 3 months. PBMCs provided the RNA from which the TCR library was made. CDR3 regions were amplified by Arm-PCR using iRepertoire HTBI primers to build TCR beta libraries. TCRdb re-analysed the multiplex PCR reads in MiXCR, keeping a single row per CDR3 protein. The table includes a few hundred thousand distinct CDR3 sequences, about 18% detected once. In this sample, this clonotype turned up many times. Germline CDR1 and CDR2: SGHNT and YYREEE (reference sequence). The junction had 12 bases not matched to a gene; V was cut back by 7 bases and J by 0 bases. The CDR3 runs 16 residues. These same records also appear under a second study, on T cells in Graves' hyperthyroidism and ophthalmopathy. From that study: RT-PCR in the first round (using the HTBI primer set) targeted the TCR CDR3.

The J gene is TRBJ1-1, the V gene TRBV5-4; TRBD1 aligns across 7 bases. The TCR comes from a woman in her twenties or thirties with Graves disease. The sequences come from peripheral blood mononuclear cells (PBMCs), collected at new diagnosis, from a patient treated with antithyroid drugs. CDR3 in DNA: TGTGCCAGCTACGAAGGTATCACAGGGGTGAACACTGAAGCTTTCTTT. This sequence encodes CASYEGITGVNTEAFF.